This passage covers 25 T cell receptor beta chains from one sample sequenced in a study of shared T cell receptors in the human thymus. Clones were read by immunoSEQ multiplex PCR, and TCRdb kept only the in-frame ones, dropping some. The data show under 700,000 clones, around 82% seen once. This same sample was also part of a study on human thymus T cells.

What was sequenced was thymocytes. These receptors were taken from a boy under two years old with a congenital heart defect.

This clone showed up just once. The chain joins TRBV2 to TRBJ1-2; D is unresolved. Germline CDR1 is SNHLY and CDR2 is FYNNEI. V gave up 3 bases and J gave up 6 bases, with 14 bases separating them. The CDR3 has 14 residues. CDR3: CASSEGLAGDGYTF. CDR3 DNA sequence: TGTGCCAGCAGTGAGGGTTTGGCAGGCGATGGCTACACCTTC.

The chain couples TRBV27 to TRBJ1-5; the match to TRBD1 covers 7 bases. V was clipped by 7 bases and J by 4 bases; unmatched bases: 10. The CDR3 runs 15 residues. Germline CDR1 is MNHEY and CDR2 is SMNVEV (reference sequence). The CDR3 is CASKEPGTANQPQHF. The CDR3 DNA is TGTGCCAGCAAAGAGCCCGGGACAGCAAATCAGCCCCAGCATTTT.

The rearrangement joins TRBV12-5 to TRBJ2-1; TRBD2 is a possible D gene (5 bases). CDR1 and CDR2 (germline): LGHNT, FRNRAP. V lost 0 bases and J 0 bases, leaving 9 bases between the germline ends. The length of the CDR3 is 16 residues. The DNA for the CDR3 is TGTGCTAGTGGTTTGGTACGCGGAGGCTCCTACAATGAGCAGTTCTTC. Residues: CASGLVRGGSYNEQFF.

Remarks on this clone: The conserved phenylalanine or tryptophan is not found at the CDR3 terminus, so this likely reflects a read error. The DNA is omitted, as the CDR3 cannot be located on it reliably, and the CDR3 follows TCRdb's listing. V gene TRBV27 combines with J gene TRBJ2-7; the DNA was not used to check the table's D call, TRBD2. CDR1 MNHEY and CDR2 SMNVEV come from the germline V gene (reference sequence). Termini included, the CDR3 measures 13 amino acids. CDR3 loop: CASSSKLGLASLI.

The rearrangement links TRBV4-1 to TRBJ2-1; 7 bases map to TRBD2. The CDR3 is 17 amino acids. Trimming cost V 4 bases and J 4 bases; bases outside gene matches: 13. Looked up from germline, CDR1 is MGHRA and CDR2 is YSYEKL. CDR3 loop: CASSLRPLAESYNEQFF. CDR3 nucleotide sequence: TGCGCCAGCAGCCTTCGCCCCCTAGCGGAAAGTTACAATGAGCAGTTCTTC.

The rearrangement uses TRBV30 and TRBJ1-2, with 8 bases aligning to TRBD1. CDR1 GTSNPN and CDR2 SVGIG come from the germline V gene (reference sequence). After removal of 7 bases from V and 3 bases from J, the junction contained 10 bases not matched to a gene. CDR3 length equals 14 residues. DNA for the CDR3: TGTGCCTCCCGGCCCACAGGGGGTGACTATGGCTACACCTTC. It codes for CASRPTGGDYGYTF. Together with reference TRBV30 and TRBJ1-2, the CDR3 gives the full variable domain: SQTIHQWPATLVQPVGSPLSLECTVEGTSNPNLYWYRQAAGRGLQLLFYSVGIGQISSEVPQNLSASRPQDRQFILSSKKLLLSDSGFYLCASRPTGGDYGYTFGSGTRLTVV.

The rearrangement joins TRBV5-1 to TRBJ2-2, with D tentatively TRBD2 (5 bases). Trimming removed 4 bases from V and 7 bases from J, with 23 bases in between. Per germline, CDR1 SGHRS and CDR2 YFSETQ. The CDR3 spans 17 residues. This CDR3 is CASSPRDPNGGDGELFF. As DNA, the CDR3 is TGCGCCAGCAGCCCGAGAGATCCGAACGGAGGAGACGGGGAGCTGTTTTTT.

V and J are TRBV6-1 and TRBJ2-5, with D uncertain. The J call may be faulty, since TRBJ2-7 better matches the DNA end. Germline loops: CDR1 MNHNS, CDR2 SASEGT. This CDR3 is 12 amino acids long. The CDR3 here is CASSPSSYEQYF. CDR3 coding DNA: TGTGCCAGCAGTCCTAGTTCCTACGAGCAGTACTTC.

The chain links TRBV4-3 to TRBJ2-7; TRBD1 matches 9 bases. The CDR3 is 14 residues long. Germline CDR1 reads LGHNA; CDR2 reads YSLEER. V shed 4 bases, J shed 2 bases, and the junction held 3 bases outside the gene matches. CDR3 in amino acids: CASSPRDRAYEQYF. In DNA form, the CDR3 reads TGCGCCAGCAGCCCCCGGGACAGGGCCTACGAGCAGTACTTC.

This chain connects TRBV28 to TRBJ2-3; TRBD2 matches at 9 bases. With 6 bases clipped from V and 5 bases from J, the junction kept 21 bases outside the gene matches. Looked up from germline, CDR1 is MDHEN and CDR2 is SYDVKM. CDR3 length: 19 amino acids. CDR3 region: CASRLPHGGDSGSVDTQYF. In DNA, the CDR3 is TGTGCCAGCAGGCTACCCCACGGAGGAGATAGCGGGAGTGTAGATACGCAGTATTTT.

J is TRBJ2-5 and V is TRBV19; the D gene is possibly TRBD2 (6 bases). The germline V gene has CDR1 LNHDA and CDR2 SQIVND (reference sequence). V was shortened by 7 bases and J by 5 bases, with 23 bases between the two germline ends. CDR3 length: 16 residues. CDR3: CASTQHLTRELETQYF. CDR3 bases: TGTGCCAGTACCCAACACTTGACCCGGGAGCTGGAGACCCAGTACTTC.

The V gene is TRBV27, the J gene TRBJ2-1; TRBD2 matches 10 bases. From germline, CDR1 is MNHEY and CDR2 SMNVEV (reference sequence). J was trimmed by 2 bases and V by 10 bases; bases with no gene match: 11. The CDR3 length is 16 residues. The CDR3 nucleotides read TGTGCCACCGCATCCTGGACTAGCGGAACCTACAATGAGCAGTTCTTC. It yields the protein CATASWTSGTYNEQFF.

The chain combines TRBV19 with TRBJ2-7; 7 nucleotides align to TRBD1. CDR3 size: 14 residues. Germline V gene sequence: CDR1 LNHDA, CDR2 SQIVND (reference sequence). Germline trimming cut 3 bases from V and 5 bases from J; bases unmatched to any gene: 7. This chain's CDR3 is CASSMVLGGHEQYF. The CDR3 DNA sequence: TGTGCCAGTAGTATGGTTTTAGGGGGCCACGAGCAGTACTTC. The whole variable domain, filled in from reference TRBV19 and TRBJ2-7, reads DGGITQSPKYLFRKEGQNVTLSCEQNLNHDAMYWYRQDPGQGLRLIYYSQIVNDFQKGDIAEGYSVSREKKESFPLTVTSAQKNPTAFYLCASSMVLGGHEQYFGPGTRLTVT.

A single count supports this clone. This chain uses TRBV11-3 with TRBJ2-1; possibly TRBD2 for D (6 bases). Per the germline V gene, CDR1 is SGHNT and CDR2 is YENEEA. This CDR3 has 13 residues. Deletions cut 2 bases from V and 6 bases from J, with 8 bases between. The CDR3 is CASSLRLVNEQFF. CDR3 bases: TGTGCCAGCAGCTTAAGACTAGTCAATGAGCAGTTCTTC.

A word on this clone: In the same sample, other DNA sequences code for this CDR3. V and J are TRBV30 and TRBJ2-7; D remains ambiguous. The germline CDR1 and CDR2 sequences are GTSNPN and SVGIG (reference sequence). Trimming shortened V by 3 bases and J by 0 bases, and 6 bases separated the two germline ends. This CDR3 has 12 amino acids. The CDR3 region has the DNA TGTGCCTGGAGGCGGAGCTCCTACGAGCAGTACTTC. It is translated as CAWRRSSYEQYF. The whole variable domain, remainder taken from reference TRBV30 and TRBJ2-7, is SQTIHQWPATLVQPVGSPLSLECTVEGTSNPNLYWYRQAAGRGLQLLFYSVGIGQISSEVPQNLSASRPQDRQFILSSKKLLLSDSGFYLCAWRRSSYEQYFGPGTRLTVT.

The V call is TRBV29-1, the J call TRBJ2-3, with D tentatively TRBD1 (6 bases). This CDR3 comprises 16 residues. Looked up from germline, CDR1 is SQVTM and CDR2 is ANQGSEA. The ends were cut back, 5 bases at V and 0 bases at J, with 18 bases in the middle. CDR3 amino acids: CSVCCRVGTSTDTQYF. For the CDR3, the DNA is TGCAGCGTTTGTTGCCGTGTGGGGACAAGCACAGATACGCAGTATTTT.

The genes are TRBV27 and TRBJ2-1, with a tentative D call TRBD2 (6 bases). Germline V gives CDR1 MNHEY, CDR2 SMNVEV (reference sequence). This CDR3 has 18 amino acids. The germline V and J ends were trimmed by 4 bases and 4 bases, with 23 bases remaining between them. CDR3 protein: CASSSIPFSGGGYNEQFF. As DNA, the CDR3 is TGTGCCAGCAGTTCTATACCCTTTAGCGGTGGGGGGTACAATGAGCAGTTCTTC.

The CDR3 nucleotides are TGTGCCAGCAGCCCCTCCCCAAGGGGGCCTTCGAACACCGGGGAGCTGTTTTTT. This encodes CASSPSPRGPSNTGELFF. The chain is built from TRBV13 and TRBJ2-2; 7 bases are shared with TRBD1. Losses at the gene ends were 5 bases for V and 0 bases for J; bases not matched to a gene: 12. Germline CDR1 is PRHDT and CDR2 is FYEKMQ (reference sequence). CDR3 length: 18 residues.

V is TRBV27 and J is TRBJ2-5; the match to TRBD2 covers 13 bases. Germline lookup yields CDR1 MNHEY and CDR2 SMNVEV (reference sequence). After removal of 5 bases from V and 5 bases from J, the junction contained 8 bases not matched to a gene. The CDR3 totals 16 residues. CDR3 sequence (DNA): TGTGCCAGCAGTACCCGACTAGCGGGAGGTTCGGAGACCCAGTACTTC. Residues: CASSTRLAGGSETQYF.

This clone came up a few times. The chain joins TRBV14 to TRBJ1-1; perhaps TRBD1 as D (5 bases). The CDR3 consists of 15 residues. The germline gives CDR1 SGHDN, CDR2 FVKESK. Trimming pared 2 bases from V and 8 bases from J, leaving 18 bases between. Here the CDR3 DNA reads TGTGCCAGCAGCCAACCCCCCGGGGGAGAGGCCGAAGCTTTCTTT. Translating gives CASSQPPGGEAEAFF.

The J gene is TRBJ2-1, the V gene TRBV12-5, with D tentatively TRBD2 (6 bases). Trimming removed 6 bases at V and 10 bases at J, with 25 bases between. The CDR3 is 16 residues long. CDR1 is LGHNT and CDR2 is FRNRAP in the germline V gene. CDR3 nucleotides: TGTGCTAGTGGACCTCATAAGGGAGGAGTAGTTCGGGAGCAGTTCTTC. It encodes CASGPHKGGVVREQFF.

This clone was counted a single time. CDR3 amino acids: CASSPERGGLREQYF. In nucleotides, the CDR3 is TGTGCCAGCTCACCAGAACGGGGGGGACTACGGGAGCAGTACTTC. The V and J genes are TRBV18 and TRBJ2-7; TRBD2 matches 8 bases. Germline-derived CDR1 and CDR2 are KGHSH and LQKENI. The V and J ends lost 2 bases and 7 bases, in that order; junction bases with no gene match: 10. The CDR3 runs to 15 residues.

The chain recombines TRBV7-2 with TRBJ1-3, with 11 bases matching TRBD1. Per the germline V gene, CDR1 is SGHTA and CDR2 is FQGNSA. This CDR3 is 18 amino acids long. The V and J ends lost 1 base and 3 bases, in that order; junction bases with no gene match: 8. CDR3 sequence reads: CASSLGPGQGAHGNTIYF. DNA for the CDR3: TGTGCCAGCAGCTTAGGGCCAGGACAGGGGGCGCATGGAAACACCATATATTTT.

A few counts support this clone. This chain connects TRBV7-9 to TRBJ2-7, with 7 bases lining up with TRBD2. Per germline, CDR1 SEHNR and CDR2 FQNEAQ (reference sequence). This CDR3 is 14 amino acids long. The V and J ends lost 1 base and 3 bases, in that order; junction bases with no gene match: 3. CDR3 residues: CASSLDREDYEQYF. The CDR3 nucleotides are TGTGCCAGCAGCTTAGATCGGGAGGACTACGAGCAGTACTTC.

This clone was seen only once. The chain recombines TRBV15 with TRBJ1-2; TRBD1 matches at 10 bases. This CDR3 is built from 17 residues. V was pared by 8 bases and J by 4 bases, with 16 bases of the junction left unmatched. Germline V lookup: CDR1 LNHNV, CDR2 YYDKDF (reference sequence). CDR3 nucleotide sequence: TGTGCCACCTCGGGGACAGGGGCCGCCGTGACCCTCTATGGCTACACCTTC. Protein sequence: CATSGTGAAVTLYGYTF.